The T cell receptor beta chain under discussion was sequenced for a study of regulatory T cells in long-lasting Graves disease. At the level of the study: Under 3 months of antithyroid drugs had been taken by newly diagnosed Graves' patients.

CDR3 length: 12 residues. V was cut by 5 bases and J by 8 bases, with 10 bases left in between. The germline CDR1 and CDR2 sequences are LNHDA and SQIVND (reference sequence). Overall study results and limits: Gene preferences differed: TRBV28, TRBJ1-2, TRBJ2-5 in persistent cases.

For this clonotype: As yet, its antigen is unknown.

Stated time point: newly diagnosed GD, antithyroid drugs for less than 3 months. Following extraction of RNA from PBMCs, that RNA was used to make the TCR library. Assembly of TCR beta libraries relied on iRepertoire HTBI primers together with Arm-PCR of CDR3 regions. In the authors' workflow: From all samples, identification returned 14 TRBJ and 60 to 80 TRBV segments. TCRdb reanalysed the multiplex PCR reads using MiXCR and keeps one entry per CDR3 protein. These V and J calls rely on TCRdb rather than the paper's analysis. The sample contains a few hundred thousand distinct CDR3 sequences, about 16% of which appear only once. This sample also belongs to another study, concerning T cells in Graves' hyperthyroidism and ophthalmopathy.

The J gene is TRBJ2-1, the V gene TRBV19; a weak D match, TRBD1 (6 bases). This receptor was obtained from a woman under 30 with Graves disease. Material: peripheral blood mononuclear cells (PBMCs), obtained at new diagnosis, from a patient treated with antithyroid drugs. CDR3 sequence: CASSYGGDEQFF. The CDR3 nucleotides read TGTGCCAGTAGTTATGGGGGCGATGAGCAGTTCTTC.